This T cell receptor beta chain was sequenced in a study of OX40 agonist ivuxolimab in advanced cancers. The overall study: Participants averaged approximately 65 years of age (range about 23 to 79) and were roughly 80% male.

Findings and caveats of the study: At 0.1 to 3.0 mg/kg and by week 6, CD4+ and CD8+ T cells in the blood had expanded clonally.

From germline, CDR1 is SNHLY and CDR2 FYNNEI. Trimming at V came to 3 bases and at J to 6 bases, leaving 4 bases not matched to a gene. This CDR3 is built from 14 residues. Profiled with immunoSEQ multiplex PCR; TCRdb holds only in-frame clones, not every one. Of 110,000 or so clones detected, 80% to 95% appear once; the ten largest clones hold around 0.61%. The sampling schedule covered blood at baseline, cycle 4 day 1, and cycle 7 day 1. Comments on this clone: Its cognate antigen is unknown.

V is TRBV2 and J is TRBJ1-4, with TRBD1 identical over 7 bases. Sample: CD4+ or CD8+ T cells sorted from blood, taken in a trial of the OX40 agonist ivuxolimab. This receptor was taken from an adult with an advanced solid tumor such as melanoma, head and neck, liver or kidney cancer. CDR3 sequence (DNA): TGTGCCAGCAGTGACAGGGGGTATTATGAAAAACTGTTTTTT. Its translation: CASSDRGYYEKLFF.